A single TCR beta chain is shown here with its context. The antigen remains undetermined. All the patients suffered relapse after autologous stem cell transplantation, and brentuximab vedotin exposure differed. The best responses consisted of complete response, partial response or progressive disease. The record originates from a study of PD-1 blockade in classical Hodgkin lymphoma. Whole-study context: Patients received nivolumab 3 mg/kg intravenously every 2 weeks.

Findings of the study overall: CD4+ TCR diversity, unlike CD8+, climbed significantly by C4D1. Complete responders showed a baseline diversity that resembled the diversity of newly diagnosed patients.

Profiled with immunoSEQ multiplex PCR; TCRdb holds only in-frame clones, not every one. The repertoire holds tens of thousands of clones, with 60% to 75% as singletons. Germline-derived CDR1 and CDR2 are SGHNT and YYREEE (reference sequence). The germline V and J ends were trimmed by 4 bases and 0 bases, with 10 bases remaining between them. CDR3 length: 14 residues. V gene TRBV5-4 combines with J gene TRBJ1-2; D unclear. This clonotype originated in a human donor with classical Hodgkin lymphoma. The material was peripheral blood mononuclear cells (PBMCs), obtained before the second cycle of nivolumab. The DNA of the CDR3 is TGTGCCAGCAGCCCGGATGCTACTAACTATGGCTACACCTTC. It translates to CASSPDATNYGYTF.